The 7 T cell receptor beta chains listed next were all sequenced from one sample in a study of cytomegalovirus exposure and HLA in healthy donors (dated by TCRdb to between 2016 and 2019). The library was made by the immunoSEQ multiplex PCR assay. A mixture of 60 forward primers for TCR Vbeta segments and 13 reverse primers for TCR Jbeta segments was used in the multiplex PCR. This immuneACCESS table, as held by TCRdb, lists in-frame sequences with V and J called but not all clones. Of the missing ones, under half trace to an unresolved V gene in checked studies; the others have no known cause. This sample has some 190,000 clones in its table, and 82% of those were observed once. 1.5% to 1.7% of the sample is taken by the ten largest. The source material was PBMCs. All receptors come from a middle-aged man in good health and CMV-seronegative.

The chain is built from TRBV28 and TRBJ1-5, with D hard to call. Germline V lookup: CDR1 MDHEN, CDR2 SYDVKM. Deletions cut 8 bases from V and 0 bases from J, with 14 bases between. The CDR3 is 15 residues long. The CDR3 nucleotides are TGTGCCAGCGACACAGTCCTCAATAGCAATCAGCCCCAGCATTTT. This gives the protein CASDTVLNSNQPQHF. Based on the CDR3 plus reference TRBV28 and TRBJ1-5, the full variable domain is DVKVTQSSRYLVKRTGEKVFLECVQDMDHENMFWYRQDPGLGLRLIYFSYDVKMKEKGDIPEGYSVSREKKERFSLILESASTNQTSMYLCASDTVLNSNQPQHFGDGTRLSIL.

V usage is TRBV28 and J usage is TRBJ1-2; TRBD1 matches 8 bases. There are 16 residues in the CDR3. CDR1 and CDR2 (germline): MDHEN, SYDVKM. Losses at the gene ends were 3 bases for V and 8 bases for J; bases not matched to a gene: 14. For the CDR3, the DNA is TGTGCCAGCAGTTTGGGGCAGGGGGCCCCAACGAAGGGCTACACCTTC. Protein: CASSLGQGAPTKGYTF.

CDR3: CASSLLAGGTNEQFF. For the CDR3, the DNA is TGTGCCAGCAGTCTACTAGCGGGGGGGACCAATGAGCAGTTCTTC. This rearrangement joins TRBV6-6 to TRBJ2-1; 13 bases are a match to TRBD2. This CDR3 contains 15 residues. The germline CDR1 and CDR2 sequences are MNHNY and SVGAGI (reference sequence). J lost 6 bases, V lost 5 bases, and 4 bases had no gene match.

This rearrangement joins TRBV29-1 to TRBJ2-5; 14 bases map to TRBD2. V lost 1 base to trimming and J lost 5 bases; unmatched junction nucleotides: 6. CDR1 is SQVTM, CDR2 ANQGSEA, per germline. The CDR3 loop spans 16 amino acids. The CDR3 sequence: CSVEGLAGGMRETQYF. CDR3 coding DNA: TGCAGCGTTGAAGGACTAGCGGGAGGGATGAGGGAGACCCAGTACTTC.

The chain links TRBV2 to TRBJ1-3; D ambiguous. The V gene's germline CDR1 is SNHLY and CDR2 FYNNEI. Trimming removed 0 bases from V and 0 bases from J, with 15 bases in between. This CDR3 is built from 18 residues. Here the CDR3 DNA reads TGTGCCAGCAGTGAAGCTGGGCACAGCCTAAGCTCTGGAAACACCATATATTTT. This translates into CASSEAGHSLSSGNTIYF.

This chain connects TRBV7-9 to TRBJ1-1; TRBD1 matches 9 bases. Germline V gives CDR1 SEHNR, CDR2 FQNEAQ (reference sequence). V shed 11 bases, J shed 2 bases, and the junction held 6 bases outside the gene matches. The CDR3 sequence is 13 residues long. Here the CDR3 DNA reads TGTGCCGCTAGGGGACAGGGAAACACTGAAGCTTTCTTT. Translated: CAARGQGNTEAFF.

The chain links TRBV4-3 to TRBJ1-4; D gene ambiguous. V dropped 1 base and J dropped 3 bases, with 9 bases sitting between them. The V gene's germline CDR1 is LGHNA and CDR2 YSLEER. This CDR3 is 15 amino acids long. The CDR3 DNA sequence: TGCGCCAGCAGCCAAGGGCAGGCTTCTAATGAAAAACTGTTTTTT. Its translation: CASSQGQASNEKLFF.